This entry lists 23 T cell receptor beta chains sequenced from one sample in a study of blood T cells in healthy people across ages. Then a second PCR, running roughly 7 to 11 cycles, was carried out with a sample-barcoded 5' primer and a J-beta primer mix. MiXCR, applied by TCRdb to the 5' RACE reads, yields one record per CDR3 protein. The repertoire has 850,000 to 1,300,000 distinct CDR3 sequences, 45% of them found once; the top ten carry under 20%. Sequencing was carried out using blood. The receptor set was obtained from a woman aged 55-70 years in good health.

Many counts were recorded for this clonotype. The chain uses TRBV7-3 and TRBJ2-1; 7 bases align to TRBD2. Germline lookup yields CDR1 SGHTA and CDR2 FQGTGA. Germline trimming cut 1 base from V and 3 bases from J; bases unmatched to any gene: 9. The CDR3 runs 17 residues. CDR3 DNA: TGTGCCAGCAGCTTAATCCCCCGGGAGGAAAGCTACAATGAGCAGTTCTTC. Protein product: CASSLIPREESYNEQFF.

This rearrangement joins TRBV7-8 to TRBJ2-7, with 9 positions matching TRBD1. The CDR3 sequence is 16 residues long. Germline V gene sequence: CDR1 SGHVS, CDR2 FQNEAQ. V gave up 2 bases and J gave up 2 bases; unmatched junction bases: 7. CDR3 sequence reads: CASSLLRDRATYEQYF. The CDR3 DNA sequence: TGTGCCAGCAGCTTACTCCGGGACAGGGCAACCTACGAGCAGTACTTC.

Comment on this clonotype: One end of the junction varies from germline; a read error may be responsible. The chain couples TRBV11-2 to TRBJ2-1; the D is unclear. This CDR3 contains 12 residues. Germline values: CDR1 SGHAT, CDR2 FQNNGV. The CDR3 reads CACSSRWGEQFF. CDR3 in DNA: TGTGCCTGCAGCTCCCGTTGGGGTGAGCAGTTCTTC.

This clonotype was seen more than once but under ten times. This chain connects TRBV9 to TRBJ2-7, with D perhaps TRBD1 or TRBD2 (5 bases each). V lost 0 bases to trimming and J lost 1 base, with 11 bases between them. The CDR3 length is 15 residues. Germline assignment: CDR1 SGDLS and CDR2 YYNGEE. CDR3 loop: CASSVGQGRSYEQYF. The CDR3 DNA follows: TGTGCCAGCAGCGTAGGGCAGGGACGGTCCTACGAGCAGTACTTC.

This chain connects TRBV11-1 to TRBJ2-6; 7 positions agree with TRBD1. The V segment lost 0 bases and the J segment 0 bases; nucleotides outside the gene matches: 8. The CDR3 covers 19 residues. Germline lookup yields CDR1 SGHAT and CDR2 FQDESV (reference sequence). DNA for the CDR3: TGTGCCAGCAGCTTAGCGCTAAAAGGGGGCGTCTCTGGGGCCAACGTCCTGACTTTC. It encodes CASSLALKGGVSGANVLTF. Complete variable domain (other parts from reference TRBV11-1 and TRBJ2-6): EAEVAQSPRYKITEKSQAVAFWCDPISGHATLYWYRQILGQGPELLVQFQDESVVDDSQLPKDRFSAERLKGVDSTLKIQPAELGDSAMYLCASSLALKGGVSGANVLTFGAGSRLTVL.

The V and J genes are TRBV20-1 and TRBJ2-7; tentatively, D is TRBD1 (5 bases). V lost 2 bases and J lost 3, with 11 bases in between. The CDR3 covers 13 residues. Looked up from germline, CDR1 is DFQATT and CDR2 is SNEGSKA (reference sequence). DNA for the CDR3: TGCAGTGCTAGATATCTAAGGGGCTACGAGCAGTACTTC. This codes for CSARYLRGYEQYF.

J is TRBJ2-1 and V is TRBV28, with 7 bases lining up with TRBD1. The CDR3 consists of 16 residues. Germline CDR1 and CDR2: MDHEN and SYDVKM. V was pared by 0 bases and J by 4 bases, with 6 bases of the junction left unmatched. CDR3 residues: CASSLWSSGQYNEQFF. CDR3 nucleotide sequence: TGTGCCAGCAGTTTATGGAGCTCGGGACAGTACAATGAGCAGTTCTTC.

The CDR3 region is CAISEVEGYEQYF. The CDR3, as DNA: TGTGCCATCAGTGAGGTTGAGGGCTACGAGCAGTACTTC. This chain uses TRBV10-3 with TRBJ2-7, with a possible D match to TRBD2 (5 bases). CDR3 length equals 13 residues. Looked up from germline, CDR1 is ENHRY and CDR2 is SYGVKD. V was pared by 2 bases and J by 3 bases, with 8 bases between.

The V call is TRBV6-5, the J call TRBJ1-3; 10 nucleotides line up with TRBD1. CDR1 is MNHEY and CDR2 is SVGAGI in the germline V gene. The CDR3 is 19 amino acids. J gave up 0 bases and V 0 bases, and 8 bases lay outside the gene matches. The CDR3 reads CASSYSPVTGGLSGNTIYF. CDR3 nucleotides: TGTGCCAGCAGTTACTCCCCCGTGACAGGGGGCCTCTCTGGAAACACCATATATTTT.

This clonotype was found many times. The genes are TRBV9 and TRBJ1-5; 7 bases fit TRBD1. CDR3 length: 14 amino acids. Germline CDR1 SGDLS, CDR2 YYNGEE. V dropped 3 bases and J dropped 2; count of bases not matched to a gene: 2. Here the CDR3 reads CASSAGQGNQPQHF. In DNA form, the CDR3 reads TGTGCCAGCAGCGCCGGACAGGGCAATCAGCCCCAGCATTTT.

The rearrangement uses TRBV5-1 and TRBJ1-2; D is undetermined. Trimming took off 0 bases at V and 1 base at J, with 10 bases between the two ends. The CDR3 sequence is 15 residues long. Germline V CDR1 and CDR2: SGHRS, YFSETQ. For the CDR3, the DNA is TGCGCCAGCAGCTTGGCGGCAGACATTAACTATGGCTACACCTTC. Its translation: CASSLAADINYGYTF.

The rearrangement uses TRBV27 and TRBJ2-7, with TRBD2 identical over 7 bases. CDR3 size: 15 residues. The germline V gene has CDR1 MNHEY and CDR2 SMNVEV (reference sequence). V gave up 2 bases and J gave up 0 bases; unmatched junction bases: 4. CDR3: CASSLLASGSYEQYF. In nucleotides, the CDR3 is TGTGCCAGCAGTTTACTGGCTAGCGGCTCCTACGAGCAGTACTTC.

The chain has TRBV7-2 and TRBJ2-1; 12 bases fit TRBD2. This CDR3 contains 18 residues. From germline, CDR1 is SGHTA and CDR2 FQGNSA. Unmatched junction bases numbered 12, after V lost 3 bases and J lost 6 bases. For the CDR3, the DNA is TGTGCCAGCAGCTTGGCTCTAGCGGGAGGGTCCCAGGCCAATGAGCAGTTCTTC. Protein: CASSLALAGGSQANEQFF.

There are a few counts of this clonotype. This chain joins TRBV27 and TRBJ2-1, with TRBD2 matching 10 bases. Per the germline V gene, CDR1 is MNHEY and CDR2 is SMNVEV (reference sequence). Trimming cost V 7 bases and J 5 bases; bases outside gene matches: 8. CDR3 length: 15 residues. CDR3 sequence reads: CASTRIAGGNNEQFF. The CDR3 bases are TGTGCCAGCACCCGGATAGCGGGAGGAAACAATGAGCAGTTCTTC.

V gene TRBV20-1 combines with J gene TRBJ2-7; TRBD1 or TRBD2 may be the D gene (5 bases each). The J call is in doubt because the DNA end fits TRBJ2-5 better. The CDR3 spans 14 residues. Per the germline V gene, CDR1 is DFQATT and CDR2 is SNEGSKA (reference sequence). Written as DNA, the CDR3 is TGCAGTGCTAGAGATCTGGGGGAGATAGGGACCCAGTACTTC. Translation: CSARDLGEIGTQYF.

The rearrangement joins TRBV27 to TRBJ1-2; TRBD1 agrees at 9 bases. The junction had 6 bases not matched to a gene; V was cut back by 1 base and J by 9 bases. Germline CDR1 is MNHEY and CDR2 is SMNVEV (reference sequence). The length of the CDR3 is 14 residues. DNA of the CDR3: TGTGCCAGCAGTTTATTTGGACAGGGGTTTCGCTACACCTTC. Protein sequence: CASSLFGQGFRYTF.

This clonotype was counted many times. This chain uses TRBV20-1 with TRBJ2-5; 10 bases are shared with TRBD2. CDR3 length: 15 amino acids. V lost 7 bases to trimming and J lost 11 bases; unmatched junction nucleotides: 19. Germline values: CDR1 DFQATT, CDR2 SNEGSKA (reference sequence). CDR3 loop: CSVSTTAGGLGEQYF. The CDR3 nucleotides read TGCAGTGTCTCAACGACAGCGGGAGGGCTTGGGGAGCAGTACTTC.

The gene calls are TRBV7-2 and TRBJ1-3; the D gene is possibly TRBD1 (5 bases). Germline CDR1 reads SGHTA; CDR2 reads FQGNSA. The CDR3 is 15 amino acids. Trimming pared 4 bases from V and 4 bases from J, leaving 14 bases between. The CDR3 region has the DNA TGTGCCAGCAGCTATATTGGGGGAGGCGGAAACACCATATATTTT. Its translation is CASSYIGGGGNTIYF.

This rearrangement joins TRBV5-1 to TRBJ2-3; tentatively, D is TRBD2 (6 bases). CDR3 length: 16 amino acids. Trimming removed 2 bases at V and 2 bases at J, with 15 bases between. From germline, CDR1 is SGHRS and CDR2 YFSETQ. In nucleotides, the CDR3 is TGCGCCAGCAGCTTTGCGGGACGCCGTCCCACAGATACGCAGTATTTT. This encodes CASSFAGRRPTDTQYF. Full variable domain (rest looked up from reference TRBV5-1 and TRBJ2-3): KAGVTQTPRYLIKTRGQQVTLSCSPISGHRSVSWYQQTPGQGLQFLFEYFSETQRNKGNFPGRFSGRQFSNSRSEMNVSTLELGDSALYLCASSFAGRRPTDTQYFGPGTRLTVL.

This clonotype was seen more than once but under ten times. The V gene is TRBV20-1, the J gene TRBJ2-7, with D unresolved. Germline CDR1 and CDR2: DFQATT and SNEGSKA (reference sequence). The CDR3 has 13 amino acids. The V end lost 0 bases, the J end lost 8 bases, and 14 bases lay between the germline ends. CDR3 bases: TGCAGTGCTAGAGAGAGTACCACCTCCCAGCAGTACTTC. It codes for CSARESTTSQQYF.

The CDR3 sequence: CASSSTGVSSYNEQFF. The CDR3, as DNA: TGTGCCAGCAGCTCGACAGGGGTCAGCTCCTACAATGAGCAGTTCTTC. This sequence joins TRBV7-3 and TRBJ2-1, with TRBD1 matching 8 bases. The CDR3 is 16 amino acids. J lost 0 bases, V lost 4 bases, and 5 bases had no gene match. Germline CDR1 is SGHTA and CDR2 is FQGTGA.

Note on this clonotype: At one end the junction does not follow the germline gene, possibly because of a read error. The rearrangement links TRBV18 to TRBJ2-4; 9 bases are shared with TRBD2. Near its end, the DNA agrees better with TRBJ2-7, so the J call may be wrong. The germline V gene encodes CDR1 KGHSH and CDR2 LQKENI. CDR3 length equals 15 residues. The DNA for the CDR3 is TGTGCCAGCTCACCGGGTAGCGGGAGCTCCCACGAGCAGTACTTC. Encoded protein: CASSPGSGSSHEQYF.

The chain employs TRBV11-1 and TRBJ2-4; TRBD1 is a possible D gene (6 bases). The DNA matches TRBJ2-7 better at its end, which makes the J call doubtful. Germline assignment: CDR1 SGHAT and CDR2 FQDESV (reference sequence). The CDR3 covers 14 residues. The CDR3 DNA follows: TGTGCCAGCAGCTCGGCAGGGGTCGCCTACGAGCAGTACTTC. Protein: CASSSAGVAYEQYF.